The clone carrying this T cell receptor (beta chain) was observed a single time. Its target is not known. Repertoires were generated with immunoSEQ multiplex PCR, while TCRdb's copy carries only in-frame clones and drops some. The repertoire holds about 330,000 clones, with 75% to 90% as singletons. Germline lookup yields CDR1 LGHNA and CDR2 YNFKEQ. V was shortened by 7 bases and J by 1 base, with 10 bases between the two germline ends. This CDR3 comprises 13 residues. The data were taken from a study of cytomegalovirus exposure and HLA in healthy donors. The study, taken as a whole, reports: Among TCR beta chains, those listed as cytomegalovirus-associated numbered around 160. Rarity held for most TCR sequences, but there were some public TCRs that occurred in many donors.

V and J are TRBV4-2 and TRBJ1-1, with D possibly TRBD1 on 5 matching bases. Sequencing used PBMCs. The TCR comes from a woman between 18 and 30 years old in good health and CMV-seronegative. CDR3 bases: TGTGCCAGCACCCTCGGGGGGAACACTGAAGCTTTCTTT. Residues: CASTLGGNTEAFF.